The 24 T cell receptor beta chains given below trace back to one sample, sequenced in a study of OX40 agonist ivuxolimab in advanced cancers. Sequencing was performed with immunoSEQ multiplex PCR; in TCRdb, only in-frame clones are kept and a portion is missing. The sample carries about 15,000 clones, 80% to 95% recorded once. The sample in question was CD4+ or CD8+ T cells sorted from blood, obtained in a trial of the OX40 agonist ivuxolimab. The receptors come from an adult with an advanced solid tumor such as melanoma, head and neck, liver or kidney cancer.

The V gene is TRBV11-2, the J gene TRBJ2-1; D is unclear. Per the germline V gene, CDR1 is SGHAT and CDR2 is FQNNGV. Trimming shortened V by 5 bases and J by 6 bases, and 5 bases separated the two germline ends. The CDR3 loop spans 11 amino acids. The CDR3 nucleotides read TGTGCCAGCAGCCCAACCAATGAGCAGTTCTTC. This encodes CASSPTNEQFF. The variable domain in full, completed from reference TRBV11-2 and TRBJ2-1, reads EAGVAQSPRYKIIEKRQSVAFWCNPISGHATLYWYQQILGQGPKLLIQFQNNGVVDDSQLPKDRFSAERLKGVDSTLKIQPAKLEDSAVYLCASSPTNEQFFGPGTRLTVL.

The chain recombines TRBV5-1 with TRBJ2-2, with 9 bases fitting TRBD1. The germline V gene has CDR1 SGHRS and CDR2 YFSETQ. The CDR3 loop spans 17 amino acids. After removal of 0 bases from V and 2 bases from J, the junction contained 5 bases not matched to a gene. This CDR3 is CASSLGQDRGNTGELFF. Here the CDR3 DNA reads TGCGCCAGCAGCTTGGGTCAGGACAGGGGTAACACCGGGGAGCTGTTTTTT.

This chain connects TRBV5-8 to TRBJ1-2; unclear D gene. In germline, CDR1 is SGHTS, CDR2 YDEGEE. V was pared by 6 bases and J by 2 bases, with 20 bases between. CDR3 length equals 16 residues. In nucleotides, the CDR3 is TGTGCCAGCATAAACCCCAGTGGGATAGGGAACTATGGCTACACCTTC. Its translation: CASINPSGIGNYGYTF.

The chain is built from TRBV9 and TRBJ2-1, with TRBD1 matching over 10 bases. V dropped 4 bases and J dropped 9; count of bases not matched to a gene: 13. CDR1 SGDLS and CDR2 YYNGEE come from the germline V gene. CDR3 length: 16 amino acids. The CDR3 loop reads CASSLPRDRGYGEQFF. For the CDR3, the DNA is TGTGCCAGCAGCTTACCCCGGGACAGGGGTTACGGTGAGCAGTTCTTC. Full variable domain (outside the CDR3, taken from reference TRBV9 and TRBJ2-1): DSGVTQTPKHLITATGQRVTLRCSPRSGDLSVYWYQQSLDQGLQFLIQYYNGEERAKGNILERFSAQQFPDLHSELNLSSLELGDSALYFCASSLPRDRGYGEQFFGPGTRLTVL.

This chain links TRBV27 with TRBJ2-7; 10 nucleotides align to TRBD2. This CDR3 is built from 14 residues. Germline CDR1 reads MNHEY; CDR2 reads SMNVEV (reference sequence). J was trimmed by 6 bases and V by 3 bases; bases with no gene match: 5. This chain's CDR3 is CASSFASGSSEQYF. CDR3 nucleotide sequence: TGTGCCAGCAGTTTCGCTAGCGGGAGCTCCGAGCAGTACTTC.

The CDR3 here is CASSHWDRDTDTQYF. CDR3 sequence (DNA): TGCGCCAGCAGCCACTGGGACAGAGACACAGATACGCAGTATTTT. The gene calls are TRBV4-1 and TRBJ2-3, with TRBD1 identical over 7 bases. The J segment lost 2 bases and the V segment lost 3 bases, leaving 5 bases of the junction unmatched. Germline V lookup: CDR1 MGHRA, CDR2 YSYEKL. The CDR3 has 15 amino acids.

The chain carries TRBV29-1 and TRBJ2-7; 7 positions match TRBD1. Germline CDR1 reads SQVTM; CDR2 reads ANQGSEA. V lost 6 bases, J lost 6 bases, and 8 bases stayed unmatched. The CDR3 is 12 residues long. The CDR3 spells CSVRQGRGEQYF. The DNA of the CDR3 is TGCAGCGTACGACAGGGAAGAGGCGAGCAGTACTTC.

The count of this clone is one. CDR3 bases: TGTGCCAGCGACCCCTTAGGCGACAGGGGGAAGAGTTCAGATACGCAGTATTTT. Translating gives CASDPLGDRGKSSDTQYF. This rearrangement joins TRBV7-9 to TRBJ2-3, with 9 positions matching TRBD1. Germline CDR1 is SEHNR and CDR2 is FQNEAQ (reference sequence). The CDR3 is 18 amino acids. Trimming took 8 bases from V and 4 from J; bases not matched to a gene: 19.

The chain joins TRBV5-4 to TRBJ1-2; 11 nucleotides agree with TRBD1. V was clipped by 3 bases and J by 6 bases; unmatched bases: 7. Germline-derived CDR1 and CDR2 are SGHNT and YYREEE (reference sequence). The CDR3 runs to 15 residues. The CDR3 sequence is CASSSNGQGAHGYTF. The CDR3 coding sequence is TGTGCCAGCAGCTCCAACGGACAGGGGGCGCATGGCTACACCTTC. The full variable domain, with the rest looked up from reference TRBV5-4 and TRBJ1-2, is ETGVTQSPTHLIKTRGQQVTLRCSSQSGHNTVSWYQQALGQGPQFIFQYYREEENGRGNFPPRFSGLQFPNYSSELNVNALELDDSALYLCASSSNGQGAHGYTFGSGTRLTVV.

The J gene is TRBJ2-1, the V gene TRBV6-5; unclear D gene. V lost 9 bases and J 5 bases, leaving 14 bases between the germline ends. The CDR3 is 13 amino acids. Germline lookup yields CDR1 MNHEY and CDR2 SVGAGI. CDR3 nucleotide sequence: TGTGCCAGTGGGAACAGACCCAACAATGAGCAGTTCTTC. It is translated as CASGNRPNNEQFF.

The chain carries TRBV30 and TRBJ2-1; the D is unclear. Germline V CDR1 and CDR2: GTSNPN, SVGIG (reference sequence). The CDR3 has 17 amino acids. V was clipped by 1 base and J by 0 bases, with 16 bases between them. CDR3 residues: CAWSGGRSNYSYNEQFF. CDR3 sequence (DNA): TGTGCCTGGAGTGGCGGTCGATCCAATTACTCCTACAATGAGCAGTTCTTC.

The rearrangement links TRBV21-1 to TRBJ2-3. TRBV21-1 is termed a pseudogene. The CDR3 length is 11 residues. The CDR3 sequence is CASSATDTQYF. CDR3 nucleotides: TGTGCCAGCAGCGCCACAGATACGCAGTATTTT.

In its sample, this clone was seen once. The chain recombines TRBV9 with TRBJ2-5; a weak D match, TRBD2 (6 bases). Trimming stripped 4 bases from V and 5 bases from J, with 21 bases between. The CDR3 totals 16 residues. Germline CDR1 is SGDLS and CDR2 is YYNGEE. In DNA form, the CDR3 reads TGTGCCAGCAGCACACACGGTGGGGGGAACGGGGAGACCCAGTACTTC. This sequence encodes CASSTHGGGNGETQYF.

The CDR3 loop reads CASSLWDRGRVGTDTQYF. CDR3 in DNA: TGTGCCAGCAGTTTATGGGACAGGGGGCGCGTTGGCACAGATACGCAGTATTTT. The chain uses TRBV27 and TRBJ2-3, with 12 positions matching TRBD1. This CDR3 contains 18 residues. J lost 1 base, V lost 1 base, and 6 bases had no gene match. Germline V gene lookup returns CDR1 MNHEY and CDR2 SMNVEV (reference sequence).

This chain connects TRBV6-5 to TRBJ1-6; D possibly corresponds to TRBD1 (5 bases). Germline lookup yields CDR1 MNHEY and CDR2 SVGAGI. With 6 bases removed from V and 6 bases from J, the gap between germline ends came to 15 bases. The CDR3 has 15 residues. The CDR3 nucleotides are TGTGCCAGCAGCCCAACGCCGGGGGTTAATTCACCCCTCCACTTT. Translation gives CASSPTPGVNSPLHF.

The rearrangement joins TRBV27 to TRBJ1-2, with no clear D. The CDR3 sequence is 15 residues long. Germline V lookup: CDR1 MNHEY, CDR2 SMNVEV (reference sequence). V was shortened by 5 bases and J by 5 bases, with 18 bases between the two germline ends. The CDR3 loop is CASSPNLGRFYGYTF. DNA for the CDR3: TGTGCCAGCAGTCCAAACCTTGGACGGTTTTATGGCTACACCTTC.

The chain is built from TRBV27 and TRBJ2-3; D is perhaps TRBD1 (6 bases). Trimming cost V 8 bases and J 4 bases, with 28 bases left between them. This CDR3 is 18 amino acids long. Germline V gene lookup returns CDR1 MNHEY and CDR2 SMNVEV (reference sequence). Here the CDR3 reads CASSPGQGRQAGPDTQYF. In nucleotides, the CDR3 is TGTGCCAGCTCCCCCGGGCAGGGCAGACAGGCAGGACCAGATACGCAGTATTTT.

The V gene is TRBV7-6, the J gene TRBJ2-1; 12 positions agree with TRBD2. From germline, CDR1 is SGHVS and CDR2 FNYEAQ. CDR3 length: 13 residues. Trimming removed 8 bases from V and 7 bases from J; junction bases left unmatched: 3. Here the CDR3 reads CASGLAGTNEQFF. DNA of the CDR3: TGTGCCAGCGGACTAGCGGGAACGAATGAGCAGTTCTTC.

In DNA form, the CDR3 reads TGTGCCAGCAGCTTCTCTGACTACGAGCAGTACTTC. This encodes CASSFSDYEQYF. The chain joins TRBV7-9 to TRBJ2-7; D uncertain. Trimming shortened V by 3 bases and J by 3 bases, and 6 bases separated the two germline ends. Germline V gene sequence: CDR1 SEHNR, CDR2 FQNEAQ (reference sequence). CDR3 length: 12 amino acids.

The chain recombines TRBV5-1 with TRBJ2-1; the D call may be TRBD1 or TRBD2 (5 bases each). Germline CDR1 SGHRS, CDR2 YFSETQ. The CDR3 spans 16 residues. The V and J ends lost 0 bases and 6 bases respectively, with 16 bases between them. CDR3 sequence: CASSLVGPPTSNEQFF. CDR3 bases: TGCGCCAGCAGCTTGGTGGGACCTCCGACGTCCAATGAGCAGTTCTTC. Full variable domain (outside the CDR3, taken from reference TRBV5-1 and TRBJ2-1): KAGVTQTPRYLIKTRGQQVTLSCSPISGHRSVSWYQQTPGQGLQFLFEYFSETQRNKGNFPGRFSGRQFSNSRSEMNVSTLELGDSALYLCASSLVGPPTSNEQFFGPGTRLTVL.

V is TRBV7-3 and J is TRBJ2-5, with D tentatively TRBD1 (6 bases). The length of the CDR3 is 14 residues. CDR1 SGHTA and CDR2 FQGTGA come from the germline V gene. Trimming took off 4 bases at V and 2 bases at J, with 11 bases between the two ends. The CDR3 DNA reads as TGTGCCAGCAGCTCCAACAGGGAGCAAGAGACCCAGTACTTC. It yields the protein CASSSNREQETQYF.

The gene calls are TRBV7-2 and TRBJ2-7; TRBD2 matches 11 bases. Per germline, CDR1 SGHTA and CDR2 FQGNSA. The CDR3 totals 15 residues. V was clipped by 5 bases and J by 2 bases; unmatched bases: 5. CDR3: CASSLGTSGTYEQYF. In nucleotides, the CDR3 is TGTGCCAGCAGCCTTGGGACTAGCGGAACCTACGAGCAGTACTTC.

The genes are TRBV7-3 and TRBJ2-1; 12 bases are a match to TRBD2. J gave up 5 bases and V 5 bases, and 10 bases lay outside the gene matches. The germline V gene has CDR1 SGHTA and CDR2 FQGTGA. This CDR3 has 17 amino acids. CDR3 protein: CASSPGLAGREDNEQFF. The DNA for the CDR3 is TGTGCCAGCAGCCCCGGACTAGCGGGGAGGGAGGACAATGAGCAGTTCTTC.

The rearrangement links TRBV5-6 to TRBJ1-4; possible D gene TRBD1, 5 bases. The ends were cut back, 1 base at V and 5 bases at J, with 12 bases in the middle. This CDR3 has 15 amino acids. CDR1 is SGHDT, CDR2 YYEEEE, per germline. For the CDR3, the DNA is TGTGCCAGCAGCTTGCTTCAGGGTGGAAATGAAAAACTGTTTTTT. Protein product: CASSLLQGGNEKLFF.